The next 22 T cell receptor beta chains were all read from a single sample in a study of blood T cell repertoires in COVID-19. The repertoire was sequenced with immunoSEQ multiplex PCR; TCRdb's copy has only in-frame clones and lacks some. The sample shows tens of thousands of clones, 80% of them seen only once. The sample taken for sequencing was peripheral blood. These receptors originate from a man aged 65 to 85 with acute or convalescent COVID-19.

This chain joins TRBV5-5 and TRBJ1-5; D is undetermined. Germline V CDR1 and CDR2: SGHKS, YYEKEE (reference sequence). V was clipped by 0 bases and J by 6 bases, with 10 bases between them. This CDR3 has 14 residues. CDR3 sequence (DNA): TGTGCCAGCAGCTTGGCGGGGAAGGGTCAGCCCCAGCATTTT. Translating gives CASSLAGKGQPQHF.

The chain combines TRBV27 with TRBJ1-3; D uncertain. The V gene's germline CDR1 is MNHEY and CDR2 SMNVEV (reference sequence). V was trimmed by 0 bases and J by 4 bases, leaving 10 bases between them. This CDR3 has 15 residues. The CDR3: CASSLSRGTGNTIYF. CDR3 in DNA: TGTGCCAGCAGTTTATCTCGGGGAACCGGAAACACCATATATTTT.

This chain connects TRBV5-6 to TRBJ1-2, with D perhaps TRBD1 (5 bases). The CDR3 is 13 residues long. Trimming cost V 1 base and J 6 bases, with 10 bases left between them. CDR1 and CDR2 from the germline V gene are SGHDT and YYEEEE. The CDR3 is CASSLWGENGYTF. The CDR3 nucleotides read TGTGCCAGCAGCTTGTGGGGGGAGAATGGCTACACCTTC.

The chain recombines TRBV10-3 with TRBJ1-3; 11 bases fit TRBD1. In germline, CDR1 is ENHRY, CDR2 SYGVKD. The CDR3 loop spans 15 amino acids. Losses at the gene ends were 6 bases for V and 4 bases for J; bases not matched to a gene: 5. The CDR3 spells CAIREDRGRGNTIYF. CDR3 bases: TGTGCCATCAGGGAGGACAGGGGGCGCGGAAACACCATATATTTT.

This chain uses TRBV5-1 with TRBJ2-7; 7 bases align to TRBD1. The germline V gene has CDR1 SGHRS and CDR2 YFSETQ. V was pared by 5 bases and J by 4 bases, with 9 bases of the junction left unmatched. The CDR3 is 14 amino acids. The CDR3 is CASRMAQGLYEQYF. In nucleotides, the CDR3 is TGCGCCAGCAGGATGGCACAGGGGCTTTACGAGCAGTACTTC. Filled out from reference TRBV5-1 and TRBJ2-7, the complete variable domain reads KAGVTQTPRYLIKTRGQQVTLSCSPISGHRSVSWYQQTPGQGLQFLFEYFSETQRNKGNFPGRFSGRQFSNSRSEMNVSTLELGDSALYLCASRMAQGLYEQYFGPGTRLTVT.

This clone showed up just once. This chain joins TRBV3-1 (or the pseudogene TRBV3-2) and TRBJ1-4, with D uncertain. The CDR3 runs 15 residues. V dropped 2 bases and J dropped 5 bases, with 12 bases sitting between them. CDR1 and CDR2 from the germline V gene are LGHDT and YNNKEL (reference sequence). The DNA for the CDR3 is TGTGCCAGCAGCCAAACGACACCTCGAAATGAAAAACTGTTTTTT. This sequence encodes CASSQTTPRNEKLFF.

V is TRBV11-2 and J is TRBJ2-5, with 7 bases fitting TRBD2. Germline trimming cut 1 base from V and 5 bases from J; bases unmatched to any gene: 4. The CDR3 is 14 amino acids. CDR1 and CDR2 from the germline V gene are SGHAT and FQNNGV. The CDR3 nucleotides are TGTGCCAGCAGCTTAGCGGGGGGTATCGAGACCCAGTACTTC. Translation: CASSLAGGIETQYF.

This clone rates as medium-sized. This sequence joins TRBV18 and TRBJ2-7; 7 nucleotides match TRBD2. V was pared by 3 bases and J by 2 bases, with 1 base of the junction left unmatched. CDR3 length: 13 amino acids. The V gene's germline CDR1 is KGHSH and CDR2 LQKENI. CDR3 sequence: CASSPGTTYEQYF. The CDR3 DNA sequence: TGTGCCAGCTCACCGGGGACTACCTACGAGCAGTACTTC.

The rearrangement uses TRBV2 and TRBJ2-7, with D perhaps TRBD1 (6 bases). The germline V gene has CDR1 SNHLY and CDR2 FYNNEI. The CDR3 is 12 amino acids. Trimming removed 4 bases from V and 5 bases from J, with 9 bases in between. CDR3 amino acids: CASSVQGNEQYF. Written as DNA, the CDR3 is TGTGCCAGCAGTGTACAGGGCAACGAGCAGTACTTC.

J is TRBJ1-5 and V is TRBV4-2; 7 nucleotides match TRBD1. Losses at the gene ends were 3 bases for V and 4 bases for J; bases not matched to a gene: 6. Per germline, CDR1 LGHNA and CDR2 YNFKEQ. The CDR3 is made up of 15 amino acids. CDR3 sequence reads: CASSQGAQGNQPQHF. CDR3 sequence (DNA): TGTGCCAGCAGCCAGGGGGCACAGGGGAATCAGCCCCAGCATTTT.

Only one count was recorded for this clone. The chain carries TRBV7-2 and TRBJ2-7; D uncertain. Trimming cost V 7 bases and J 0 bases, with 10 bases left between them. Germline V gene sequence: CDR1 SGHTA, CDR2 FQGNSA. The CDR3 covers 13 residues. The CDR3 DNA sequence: TGTGCCAGCACCGCATATAGCTCCTACGAGCAGTACTTC. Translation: CASTAYSSYEQYF. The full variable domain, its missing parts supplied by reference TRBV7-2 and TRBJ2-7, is GAGVSQSPSNKVTEKGKDVELRCDPISGHTALYWYRQSLGQGLEFLIYFQGNSAPDKSGLPSDRFSAERTGGSVSTLTIQRTQQEDSAVYLCASTAYSSYEQYFGPGTRLTVT.

CDR3 residues: CASKYGGLDEQFF. The CDR3 DNA reads TGTGCCAGCAAATATGGGGGCCTGGATGAGCAGTTCTTC. The rearrangement joins TRBV6-6 to TRBJ2-1, with D perhaps TRBD1 (6 bases). Germline CDR1 is MNHNY and CDR2 is SVGAGI (reference sequence). The germline V and J ends were trimmed by 7 bases and 8 bases, with 15 bases remaining between them. This CDR3 has 13 amino acids.

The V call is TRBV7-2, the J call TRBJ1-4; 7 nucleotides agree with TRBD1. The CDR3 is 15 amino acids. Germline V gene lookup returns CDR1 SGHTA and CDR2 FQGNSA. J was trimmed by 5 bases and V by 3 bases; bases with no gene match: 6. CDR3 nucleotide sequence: TGTGCCAGCAGCTTCCCCCTGACAGGGAATGAAAAACTGTTTTTT. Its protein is CASSFPLTGNEKLFF.

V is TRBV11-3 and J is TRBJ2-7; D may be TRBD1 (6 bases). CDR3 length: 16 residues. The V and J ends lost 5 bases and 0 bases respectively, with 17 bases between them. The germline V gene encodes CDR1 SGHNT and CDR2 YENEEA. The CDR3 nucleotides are TGTGCCAGCAGCCCCGGCAGGGGCCCAAACTCCTACGAGCAGTACTTC. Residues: CASSPGRGPNSYEQYF.

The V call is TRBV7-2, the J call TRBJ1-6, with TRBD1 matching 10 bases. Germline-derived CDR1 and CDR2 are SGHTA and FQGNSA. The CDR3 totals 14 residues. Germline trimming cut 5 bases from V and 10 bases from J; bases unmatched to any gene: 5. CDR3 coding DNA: TGTGCCAGCAGCGTCGGACAGGGGGAATCACCCCTCCACTTT. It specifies CASSVGQGESPLHF.

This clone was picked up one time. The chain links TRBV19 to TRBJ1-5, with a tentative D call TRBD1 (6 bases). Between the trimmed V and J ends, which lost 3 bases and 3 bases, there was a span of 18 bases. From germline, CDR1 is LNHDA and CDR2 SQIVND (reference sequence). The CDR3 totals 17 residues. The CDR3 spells CASSIHRATINNQPQHF. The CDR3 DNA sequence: TGTGCCAGTAGTATCCACAGGGCCACTATTAACAATCAGCCCCAGCATTTT.

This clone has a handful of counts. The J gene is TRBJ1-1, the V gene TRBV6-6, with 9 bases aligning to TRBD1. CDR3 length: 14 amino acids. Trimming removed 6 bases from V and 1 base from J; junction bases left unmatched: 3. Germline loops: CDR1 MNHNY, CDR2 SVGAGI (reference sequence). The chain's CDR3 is CASSPTGGNTEAFF. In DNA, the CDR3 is TGTGCCAGCAGCCCGACAGGGGGGAACACTGAAGCTTTCTTT.

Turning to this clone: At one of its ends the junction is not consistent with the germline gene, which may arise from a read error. CDR3 loop: CASSIFGTGNRPQHF. CDR3 nucleotide sequence: TGTGCCAGTAGTATCTTCGGGACAGGGAATCGGCCCCAGCATTTT. The chain carries TRBV19 and TRBJ1-5; 9 bases line up with TRBD1. There are 15 residues in the CDR3. The germline V gene has CDR1 LNHDA and CDR2 SQIVND (reference sequence). The variable domain in full, completed from reference TRBV19 and TRBJ1-5, reads DGGITQSPKYLFRKEGQNVTLSCEQNLNHDAMYWYRQDPGQGLRLIYYSQIVNDFQKGDIAEGYSVSREKKESFPLTVTSAQKNPTAFYLCASSIFGTGNRPQHFGDGTRLSIL.

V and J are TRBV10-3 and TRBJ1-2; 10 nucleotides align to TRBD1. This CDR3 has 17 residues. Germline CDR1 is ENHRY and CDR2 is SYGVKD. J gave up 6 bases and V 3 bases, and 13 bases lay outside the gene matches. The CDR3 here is CAISDFQTPTGGNGYTF. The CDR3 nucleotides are TGTGCCATCAGTGATTTCCAAACCCCGACAGGGGGCAATGGCTACACCTTC.

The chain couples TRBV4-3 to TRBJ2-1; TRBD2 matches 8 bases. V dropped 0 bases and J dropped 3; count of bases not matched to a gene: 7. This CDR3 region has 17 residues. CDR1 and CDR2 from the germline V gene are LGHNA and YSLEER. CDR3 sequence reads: CASSQDRASGHYNEQFF. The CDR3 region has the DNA TGCGCCAGCAGCCAAGATAGGGCTAGCGGGCACTACAATGAGCAGTTCTTC.

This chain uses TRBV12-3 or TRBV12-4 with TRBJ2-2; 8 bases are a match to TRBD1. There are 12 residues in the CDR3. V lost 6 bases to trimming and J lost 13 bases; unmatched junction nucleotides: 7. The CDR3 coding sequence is TGTGCCAGCAGCTCGGACAGGGTCGTGCTGTTTTTT. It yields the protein CASSSDRVVLFF.

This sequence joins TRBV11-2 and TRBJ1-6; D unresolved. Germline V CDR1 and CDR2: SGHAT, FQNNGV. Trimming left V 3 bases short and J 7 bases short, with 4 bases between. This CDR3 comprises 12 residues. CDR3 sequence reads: CASSFQNSPLHF. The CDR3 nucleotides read TGTGCCAGCAGCTTCCAGAATTCACCCCTCCACTTT.